This TCR beta chain was recorded in a study of T cell repertoires in cytomegalovirus infection. As for the study in general: Indications came from public TCR beta signatures; they pointed to CMV infection and to a matching HLA type.

Study-wide results and limits: CMV-specific HLA-C-restricted TCR beta clonotypes dominated the ex vivo response. Public TCR beta family frequency separated CMV-and-HLA carriers, including in an independent cohort.

Notes on this clonotype: No antigen is known for it.

TCRdb redid the calling of the reads with MiXCR, one entry per CDR3 protein. The table shows hundreds of thousands of distinct CDR3 sequences, with less than 40% occurring only once. V lost 7 bases and J lost 7; bases outside the gene matches: 7. Germline CDR1 and CDR2: SGHTA and FQGNSA. This CDR3 has 13 amino acids. This sequence joins TRBV7-2 and TRBJ2-1; 7 nucleotides agree with TRBD1. The TCR sequence derives from a human donor in good health (CMV status not recorded). Some clones in this sample may be carry-over from other donors' samples. The sequencing input was PBMCs. CDR3 residues: CASNEQGLNEQFF. The CDR3 nucleotides read TGTGCCAGCAACGAACAGGGGTTAAATGAGCAGTTCTTC.